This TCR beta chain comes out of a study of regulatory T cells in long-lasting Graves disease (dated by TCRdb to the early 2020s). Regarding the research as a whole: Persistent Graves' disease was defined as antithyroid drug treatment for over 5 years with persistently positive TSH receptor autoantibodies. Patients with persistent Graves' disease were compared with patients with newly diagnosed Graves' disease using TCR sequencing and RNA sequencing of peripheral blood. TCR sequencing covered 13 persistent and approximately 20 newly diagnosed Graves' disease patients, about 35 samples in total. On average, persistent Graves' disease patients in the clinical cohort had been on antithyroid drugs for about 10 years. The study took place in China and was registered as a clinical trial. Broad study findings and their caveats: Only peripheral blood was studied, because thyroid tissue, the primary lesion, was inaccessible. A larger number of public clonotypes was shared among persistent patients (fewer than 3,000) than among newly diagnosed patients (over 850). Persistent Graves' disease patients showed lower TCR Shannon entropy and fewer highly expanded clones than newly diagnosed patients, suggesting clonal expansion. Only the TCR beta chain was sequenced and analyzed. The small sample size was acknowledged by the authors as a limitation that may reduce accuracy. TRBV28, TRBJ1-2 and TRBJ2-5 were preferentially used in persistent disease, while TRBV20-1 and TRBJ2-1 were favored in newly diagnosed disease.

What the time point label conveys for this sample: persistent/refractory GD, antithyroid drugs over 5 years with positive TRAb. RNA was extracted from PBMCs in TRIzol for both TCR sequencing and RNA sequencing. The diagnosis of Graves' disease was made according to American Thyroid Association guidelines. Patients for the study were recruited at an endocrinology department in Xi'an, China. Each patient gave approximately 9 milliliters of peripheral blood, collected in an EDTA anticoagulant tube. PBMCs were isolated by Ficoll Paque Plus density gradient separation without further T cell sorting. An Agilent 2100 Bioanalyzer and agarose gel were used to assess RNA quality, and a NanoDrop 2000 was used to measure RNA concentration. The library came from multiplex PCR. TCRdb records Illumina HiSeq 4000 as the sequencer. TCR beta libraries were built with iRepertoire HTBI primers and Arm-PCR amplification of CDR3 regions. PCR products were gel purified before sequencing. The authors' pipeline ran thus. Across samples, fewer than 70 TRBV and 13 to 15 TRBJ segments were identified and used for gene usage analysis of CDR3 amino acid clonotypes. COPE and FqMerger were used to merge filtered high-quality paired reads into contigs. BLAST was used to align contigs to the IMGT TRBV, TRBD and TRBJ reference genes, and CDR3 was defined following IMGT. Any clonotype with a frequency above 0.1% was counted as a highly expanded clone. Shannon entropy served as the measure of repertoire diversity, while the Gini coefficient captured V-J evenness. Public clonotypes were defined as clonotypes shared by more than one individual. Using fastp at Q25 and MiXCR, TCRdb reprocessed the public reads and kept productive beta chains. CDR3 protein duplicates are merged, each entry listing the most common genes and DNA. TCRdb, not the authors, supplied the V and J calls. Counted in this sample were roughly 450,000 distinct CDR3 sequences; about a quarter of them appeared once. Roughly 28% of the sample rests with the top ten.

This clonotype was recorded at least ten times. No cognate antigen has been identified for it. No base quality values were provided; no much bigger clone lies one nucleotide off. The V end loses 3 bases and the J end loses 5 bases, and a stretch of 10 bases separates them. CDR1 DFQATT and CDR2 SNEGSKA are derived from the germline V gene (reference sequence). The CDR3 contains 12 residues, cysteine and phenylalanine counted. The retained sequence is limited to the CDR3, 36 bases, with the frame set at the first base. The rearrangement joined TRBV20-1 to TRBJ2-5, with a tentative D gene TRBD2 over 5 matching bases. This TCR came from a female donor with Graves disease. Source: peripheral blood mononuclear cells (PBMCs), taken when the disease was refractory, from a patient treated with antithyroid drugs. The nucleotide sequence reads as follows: TGCAGTGCTAGTTGGGAGCATGAGACCCAGTACTTC. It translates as CSASWEHETQYF.